These 7 T cell receptor beta chains were all obtained from the same sample, sequenced in a study of shared clonotypes between healthy human individuals. Method: immunoSEQ multiplex PCR; TCRdb's copy keeps in-frame clones and lacks some. The sample consists of 2,500,000 or so clones, around nine tenths of them appearing once. Sample: naive CD4+ T cells sorted from blood. Specified subset: CD45RA+ positively selected. The source is a man aged 18 to 30 in good health.

The chain couples TRBV6-5 to TRBJ1-1; the match to TRBD1 covers 7 bases. V shed 6 bases and J 2 bases; nucleotides not matched to a gene: 6. This CDR3 has 14 amino acids. The germline V gene has CDR1 MNHEY and CDR2 SVGAGI. CDR3 nucleotides: TGTGCCAGCAGGCTCGGGACAGCCAACACTGAAGCTTTCTTT. This translates into CASRLGTANTEAFF.

Comment on this clone: In the same sample, other DNA sequences code for this CDR3. The rearrangement joins TRBV2 to TRBJ2-7; no definite D call. This CDR3 region has 12 residues. V was cut by 5 bases and J by 2 bases, with 7 bases left in between. Per germline, CDR1 SNHLY and CDR2 FYNNEI. The CDR3 spells CASSRRAYEQYF. The DNA of the CDR3 is TGTGCCAGCAGTCGACGGGCCTACGAGCAGTACTTC.

The V call is TRBV7-2, the J call TRBJ2-1; 11 bases map to TRBD2. The CDR3 is 16 residues long. V trimming: 1 base; J trimming: 1 base; junction bases outside the gene matches: 0. Looked up from germline, CDR1 is SGHTA and CDR2 is FQGNSA. The CDR3 coding sequence is TGTGCCAGCAGCTTAGGGACTAGCGGGTCCTACAATGAGCAGTTCTTC. Translated: CASSLGTSGSYNEQFF.

The rearrangement links TRBV4-1 to TRBJ1-3; D unresolved. This CDR3 comprises 16 residues. Germline loops: CDR1 MGHRA, CDR2 YSYEKL. V lost 4 bases to trimming and J lost 0 bases, with 13 bases between them. DNA for the CDR3: TGCGCCAGCAGCCTAAGGACGGTGAGCTCTGGAAACACCATATATTTT. Its protein is CASSLRTVSSGNTIYF.

In this sample, this clone turned up a few times. The chain employs TRBV7-2 and TRBJ1-5; 9 nucleotides agree with TRBD1. CDR1 is SGHTA and CDR2 is FQGNSA in the germline V gene. This CDR3 contains 15 residues. Losses at the gene ends were 7 bases for V and 4 bases for J; bases not matched to a gene: 8. The CDR3 DNA sequence: TGTGCCAGCAACCCCGGGGACAGGGCTAATCAGCCCCAGCATTTT. Its protein product is CASNPGDRANQPQHF.

This clone has just one count. The rearrangement uses TRBV6-4 and TRBJ1-4; no definite D call. V lost 3 bases, J lost 1 base, and 3 bases lay in between. Germline V gives CDR1 MRHNA, CDR2 SNTAGT. The CDR3 runs 13 residues. CDR3 sequence reads: CASSEGTNEKLFF. The CDR3 nucleotides are TGTGCCAGCAGTGAGGGAACTAATGAAAAACTGTTTTTT.

V usage is TRBV10-3 and J usage is TRBJ2-2; a weak D match, TRBD2 (5 bases). Trimming removed 7 bases from V and 2 bases from J, with 11 bases in between. The CDR3 runs to 14 residues. Germline V gene lookup returns CDR1 ENHRY and CDR2 SYGVKD. The CDR3 DNA reads as TGTGCCATCACTGGGAGCCGAAACACCGGGGAGCTGTTTTTT. Amino acids: CAITGSRNTGELFF.